This T cell receptor (beta chain) is from a study of blood T cells in healthy people across ages. The CDR3 extends over 15 amino acids. V lost 6 bases and J lost 5; bases outside the gene matches: 7. In germline, CDR1 is MNHEY, CDR2 SVGAGI. Together with a sample-barcoded 5' primer, a J-beta primer mix was included in a second PCR lasting roughly 6 to 12 cycles. TCRdb re-called the 5' RACE reads with MiXCR, one entry per CDR3 protein. Of about 1.6 million distinct CDR3 sequences listed, 30% to 35% were seen once; the top ten hold roughly 12%. Points from the study as a whole: Greater diversity and more naive CD4+ cells were seen in long-lived donors than in aged donors.

Concerning this clonotype itself: Antigen specificity is unknown.

The rearrangement joins TRBV6-5 to TRBJ1-6; the match to TRBD1 covers 7 bases. This receptor was obtained from a woman aged 25 to 39 in good health. Sample: blood. CDR3 protein: CASRADRANNSPLHF. DNA of the CDR3: TGTGCCAGCAGGGCAGACAGGGCCAATAATTCACCCCTCCACTTT.